The sequence of this T cell receptor beta chain was determined in a study of identical twins. Notes on the study in general: Excess twin sharing in beta out-of-frame sequences was weaker.

TCRdb used MiXCR to reprocess the 5' RACE reads, holding one entry per CDR3 protein. The table shows some 630,000 distinct CDR3 sequences, with 7.1% occurring only once. Trimming took off 3 bases at V and 3 bases at J, with 9 bases between the two ends. This CDR3 has 14 amino acids. With regard to this clonotype: No antigen is known for it.

This sample also belongs to another study, concerning yellow fever vaccine responses in identical twins.

Sequenced: PBMCs. The chain joins TRBV12-3 or TRBV12-4 to TRBJ2-1; tentatively, D is TRBD2 (5 bases). This sequence was found in a woman between 18 and 30 years old in good health. CDR3 DNA: TGTGCCAGCAGTTTGGCGACTATCTACAATGAGCAGTTCTTC. Its protein is CASSLATIYNEQFF.